This passage covers 7 T cell receptor beta chains from one sample sequenced in a study of blood T cell repertoires in COVID-19. The assay was immunoSEQ multiplex PCR, and TCRdb's table has in-frame clones only and misses some. This sample carries 400,000 to 550,000 clones, about 85% of them seen once, and the ten largest clones take roughly 1.9%. The sequenced sample was PBMCs or T cells enriched from blood (not recorded which). The receptors derive from a woman aged 18-30 years with acute COVID-19.

The sample holds one count of this clone. The V and J genes are TRBV5-4 and TRBJ2-3, with 13 bases lining up with TRBD2. This CDR3 spans 15 amino acids. In germline, CDR1 is SGHNT, CDR2 YYREEE (reference sequence). After removal of 3 bases from V and 3 bases from J, the junction contained 1 base not matched to a gene. This CDR3 reads CASSWTSGGTDTQYF. The DNA of the CDR3 is TGTGCCAGCAGCTGGACTAGCGGGGGTACAGATACGCAGTATTTT.

The CDR3 spells CSARFGSDRGVETQYF. The DNA of the CDR3 is TGCAGCGCTCGATTCGGGTCGGACAGGGGGGTAGAGACCCAGTACTTC. The rearrangement uses TRBV29-1 and TRBJ2-5; 10 nucleotides agree with TRBD1. Per germline, CDR1 SQVTM and CDR2 ANQGSEA. The CDR3 consists of 16 residues. The trim removed 7 bases at V and 4 bases at J, leaving 15 bases unmatched.

The chain uses TRBV4-1 and TRBJ1-1; the match to TRBD1 covers 8 bases. Germline V gene lookup returns CDR1 MGHRA and CDR2 YSYEKL. The J segment lost 2 bases and the V segment lost 4 bases, leaving 12 bases of the junction unmatched. This CDR3 contains 17 residues. CDR3 sequence: CASSPGQGKSTNTEAFF. The DNA for the CDR3 is TGCGCCAGCAGCCCCGGACAGGGTAAGTCAACAAACACTGAAGCTTTCTTT.

V is TRBV12-5 and J is TRBJ1-1, with 7 bases aligning to TRBD1. The germline gives CDR1 LGHNT, CDR2 FRNRAP. Trimming cost V 6 bases and J 3 bases; bases outside gene matches: 7. The CDR3 extends over 14 amino acids. CDR3 amino acids: CASGRQGWDTEAFF. The DNA for the CDR3 is TGTGCTAGTGGACGACAGGGTTGGGACACTGAAGCTTTCTTT.

This chain uses TRBV18 with TRBJ1-5; D might be TRBD1 (6 bases). This CDR3 spans 13 amino acids. Trimming took off 0 bases at V and 11 bases at J, with 11 bases between the two ends. Germline V gene lookup returns CDR1 KGHSH and CDR2 LQKENI. CDR3 DNA: TGTGCCAGCTCACCACCGGGGGCACGGGCCCAGCATTTT. This codes for CASSPPGARAQHF. The full variable domain, with the rest looked up from reference TRBV18 and TRBJ1-5, is NAGVMQNPRHLVRRRGQEARLRCSPMKGHSHVYWYRQLPEEGLKFMVYLQKENIIDESGMPKERFSAEFPKEGPSILRIQQVVRGDSAAYFCASSPPGARAQHFGDGTRLSIL.

The chain carries TRBV19 and TRBJ1-1, with D unresolved. From germline, CDR1 is LNHDA and CDR2 SQIVND (reference sequence). Deletions cut 1 base from V and 1 base from J, with 7 bases between. This CDR3 is built from 14 residues. The CDR3 DNA reads TGTGCCAGTAGTATAGGGCGGCAGAACACTGAAGCTTTCTTT. Amino acids: CASSIGRQNTEAFF.

This clone came up a few times. The chain couples TRBV11-2 to TRBJ2-7; TRBD2 matches at 8 bases. Germline V CDR1 and CDR2: SGHAT, FQNNGV. The V and J ends lost 1 base and 1 base, in that order; junction bases with no gene match: 12. The CDR3 is made up of 18 amino acids. CDR3 loop: CASSLGTAGVTISYEQYF. For the CDR3, the DNA is TGTGCCAGCAGCTTAGGTACAGCGGGAGTCACTATTTCCTACGAGCAGTACTTC.